Listed below are T cell receptor beta chains from one sample, sequenced in a study of T cells after yellow fever vaccination. TCRdb reanalysed the 5' RACE reads using MiXCR and keeps one entry per CDR3 protein. This table holds a few hundred thousand distinct CDR3 sequences, about a sixth found once. Sequencing used PBMCs, obtained 5 days after the first yellow fever vaccination. These receptors were obtained from a man between 18 and 35 years old who received the YFV17D yellow fever vaccine. The CDR3 runs from the conserved cysteine through the conserved F or W. Fields, in order: J gene, clone size, V gene, D gene, CDR3 DNA, CDR3 protein. D genes are given only for firm matches. Some rows mark clone size as missing; the rest say once, few, many or name a class of expanded clone.

TRBJ1-5,few,TRBV20-1,TRBD1,TGCAGTGCTAGACAGGGGGGGGATAGCAATCAGCCCCAGCATTTT,CSARQGGDSNQPQHF
TRBJ2-4,NA,TRBV7-2,NA,TGTGCCAGCAGATCAGACAGAGCCGGTCACAACATTCAGTACTTC,CASRSDRAGHNIQYF
TRBJ2-1,few,TRBV5-1,TRBD1,TGCGCCAGCAGCTGGGACAGGGTAGGGGACAATGAGCAGTTCTTC,CASSWDRVGDNEQFF
TRBJ2-1,few,TRBV3-1,NA,TGTGCCAGCAGCCAAGCTGTGGGTCGGACCTACAATGAGCAGTTCTTC,CASSQAVGRTYNEQFF
TRBJ1-1,NA,TRBV4-3,NA,TGCGCCAGCAGCCAACCGTACGGGGGGAACACTGAAGCTTTCTTT,CASSQPYGGNTEAFF
TRBJ2-5,NA,TRBV7-9,NA,TGTGCCAGCAGCTCACAGGACAGCCAAGAGACCCAGTACTTC,CASSSQDSQETQYF
TRBJ1-2,few,TRBV4-3,NA,TGCGCCAGCAGCCAAGACTTTACCGGGGCCTTCCGCGGCTACACCTTC,CASSQDFTGAFRGYTF
TRBJ2-7,NA,TRBV5-4,TRBD1,TGTGCCAGCAGTCCAACAGGGGGGCGAATCTACGAGCAGTACTTC,CASSPTGGRIYEQYF
TRBJ1-1,few,TRBV12-3/TRBV12-4,NA,TGTGCCAGCACCCTGGACAAGTTCAACACTGAAGCTTTCTTT,CASTLDKFNTEAFF
TRBJ2-1,few,TRBV7-8,TRBD2,TGTGCCAGCAGCCAGACTAGCGGGGGACAGTTCTTC,CASSQTSGGQFF
TRBJ1-2,few,TRBV6-6,NA,TGTGCCAGCAGTACGGTGGGCTATGGCTACACCTTC,CASSTVGYGYTF
TRBJ1-6,few,TRBV7-3,NA,TGTGCCAGCCATGGACAGCTACTTTCACCCCTCCACTTT,CASHGQLLSPLHF
TRBJ2-5,NA,TRBV27,NA,TGTGCCAGCAGGAGGGGGGGGCAAGAGACCCAGTACTTC,CASRRGGQETQYF
TRBJ1-4,once,TRBV12-3/TRBV12-4,NA,TGTGCCAGCAGTATGACGCTTGAGACCCCCTTT,CASSMTLETPF
TRBJ2-3,many,TRBV10-3,TRBD1,TGTGCCATCAGAGAAGACAGGGGCTGGACAGATACGCAGTATTTT,CAIREDRGWTDTQYF
TRBJ1-1,NA,TRBV20-1,TRBD1,TGCAGTGCCCAAGGACAGGGGCCCACTGAAGCTTTCTTT,CSAQGQGPTEAFF
TRBJ1-1,few,TRBV4-1,TRBD1,TGCGCCAGCAGCCACTCTTCTTTTCCACAGGGGGGAAGGAACACTGAAGCTTTCTTT,CASSHSSFPQGGRNTEAFF
TRBJ1-6,NA,TRBV18,NA,TGTGCCAGCTCAAGGGAGCGGGGTTCACCCCTCCACTTT,CASSRERGSPLHF
TRBJ2-2,NA,TRBV6-2/TRBV6-3,NA,TGTGCCAGCAGTTACGCACTAGGCGGCCGGGAGCTGTTTTTT,CASSYALGGRELFF
TRBJ2-3,NA,TRBV25-1,NA,TGTGCCAGCAGTGACGGGGGAAGCACAGATACGCAGTATTTT,CASSDGGSTDTQYF
TRBJ2-1,NA,TRBV12-3/TRBV12-4,NA,TGTGCCAGCACCCGGGACTGGCTGTACAATGAGCAGTTCTTC,CASTRDWLYNEQFF
TRBJ2-5,many,TRBV18,TRBD1,TGTGCCAGCTCACGACAGGGATGGGAGACCCAGTACTTC,CASSRQGWETQYF